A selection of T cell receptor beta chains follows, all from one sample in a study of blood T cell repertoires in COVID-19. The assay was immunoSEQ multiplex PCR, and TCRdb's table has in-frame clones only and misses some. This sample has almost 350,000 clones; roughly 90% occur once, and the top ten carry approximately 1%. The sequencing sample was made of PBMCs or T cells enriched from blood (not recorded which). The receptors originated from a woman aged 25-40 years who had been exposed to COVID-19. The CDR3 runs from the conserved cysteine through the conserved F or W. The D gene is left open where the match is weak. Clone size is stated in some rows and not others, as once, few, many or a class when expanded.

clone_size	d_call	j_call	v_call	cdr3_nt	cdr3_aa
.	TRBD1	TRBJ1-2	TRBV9	TGTGCCAGCAGCGCAAGAGACAGGGGTGACGGCTACACCTTC	CASSARDRGDGYTF
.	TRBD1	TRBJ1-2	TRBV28	TGTGCCAGCAGTCTAAGGGGGACAGGGGGCTGGGACTATGGCTACACCTTC	CASSLRGTGGWDYGYTF
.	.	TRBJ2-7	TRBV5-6	TGTGCCAGCAGCTTGGGGCTAGCGATCGAGCAGTACTTC	CASSLGLAIEQYF
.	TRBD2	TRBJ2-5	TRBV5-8	TGTGCCAGCAGCTTGAACGGTCTAGCGGGAGAGGGAGAGACCCAGTACTTC	CASSLNGLAGEGETQYF
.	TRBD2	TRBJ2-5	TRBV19	TGTGCCAGTAGGATAACCGGGACTAGCTTTGGGACCCAGTACTTC	CASRITGTSFGTQYF
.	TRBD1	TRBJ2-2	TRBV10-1	TGCGCCACCCAGCCGGGACAGGGGACCGGGGAGCTGTTTTTT	CATQPGQGTGELFF
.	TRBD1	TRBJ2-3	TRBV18	TGTGCCAGCTCACCACGGGACAGGGGCACAGATACGCAGTATTTT	CASSPRDRGTDTQYF
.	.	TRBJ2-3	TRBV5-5	TGTGCCAGCAGCTTGGGGTCGGGGGCAGATACGCAGTATTTT	CASSLGSGADTQYF
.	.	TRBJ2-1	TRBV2	TGTGCCAGCGTCCGGGGGAGCTCCTACAATGAGCAGTTCTTC	CASVRGSSYNEQFF
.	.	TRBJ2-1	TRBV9	TGTGCCAGCAGCGTAGCTTCGACAGACGGCTACAATGAGCAGTTCTTC	CASSVASTDGYNEQFF
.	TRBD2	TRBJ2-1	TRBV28	TGTGCCAGCAGTTTAGTGGGAGCGGGGGGTGAGCAGTTCTTC	CASSLVGAGGEQFF
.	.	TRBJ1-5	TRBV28	TGTGCCAGCAGTCCGGACAGTTATCAGCCCCAGCATTTT	CASSPDSYQPQHF
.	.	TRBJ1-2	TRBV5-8	TGTGCCAGCAGCCCCCGTTGGGGGGGGCAGGGCTACACCTTC	CASSPRWGGQGYTF
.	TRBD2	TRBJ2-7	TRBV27	TGTGCCAGCAGTCCCCTGGGACTAGCGGGCTACGAGCAGTACTTC	CASSPLGLAGYEQYF
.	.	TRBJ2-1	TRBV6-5	TGTGCCACCCGAGGAGTTGATGAGCAGTTCTTC	CATRGVDEQFF
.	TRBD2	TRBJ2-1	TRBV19	TGTGCCAGTAATCCGGGACTACCAATGGAGCAGTTCTTC	CASNPGLPMEQFF
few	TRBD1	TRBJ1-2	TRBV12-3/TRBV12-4	TGTGCCAGCAAATGGACAGGGGACGGCTACACCTTC	CASKWTGDGYTF
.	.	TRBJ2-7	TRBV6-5	TGTGCCAGCAGTCCCCTATCCGCTGCCTACGAGCAGTACTTC	CASSPLSAAYEQYF
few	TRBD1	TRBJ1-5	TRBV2	TGTGCCAGCAGTGTCCTACAGGGGAATCAGCCCCAGCATTTT	CASSVLQGNQPQHF
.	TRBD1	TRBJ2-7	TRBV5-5	TGTGCCAGCAGCTCCCCCGGGACAGGGATTACCTACGAGCAGTACTTC	CASSSPGTGITYEQYF
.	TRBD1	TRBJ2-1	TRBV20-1	TGCAGTGCCCAGGACAGGGTATGGCAGTTCTTC	CSAQDRVWQFF
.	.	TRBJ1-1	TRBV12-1	TGTGCCAGGACTGTCGGACCCGGGAGGGAGTACACTGAAGCTTTCTTT	CARTVGPGREYTEAFF
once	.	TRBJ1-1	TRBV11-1	TGTGCCAGCAGCTTAAGTGGGGCGGCGAACACTGAAGCTTTCTTT	CASSLSGAANTEAFF
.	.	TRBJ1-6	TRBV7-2	TGTGCCAGCAGCTTGATACAGGGAAGGGGGTCACCCCTCCACTTT	CASSLIQGRGSPLHF
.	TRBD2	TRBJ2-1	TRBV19	TGTGCCAGTAGCCGAGGTGTTGGACTAGCGGGAGATCACTACAATGAGCAGTTCTTC	CASSRGVGLAGDHYNEQFF
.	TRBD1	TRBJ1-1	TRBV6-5	TGTGCCAGCAGCCCCCGCCGGGACAGCCACGGGGCTTTCTTT	CASSPRRDSHGAFF
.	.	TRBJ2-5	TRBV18	TGTGCCAGCTCACCACCGGGTCAGGGCCCCCAGTACTTC	CASSPPGQGPQYF
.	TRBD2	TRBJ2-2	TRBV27	TGTGCCAGCAGTTTAAAGCGGGAGGGCACCGGGGAGCTGTTTTTT	CASSLKREGTGELFF
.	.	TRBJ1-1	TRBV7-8	TGTGCCAGCAGCTTAGTGCATACAGGCACTGAAGCTTTCTTT	CASSLVHTGTEAFF
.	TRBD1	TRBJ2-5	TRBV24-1	TGTGCCACCAGTGGAAGATTTGGGACAGGGGGCGGGGAGACCCAGTACTTC	CATSGRFGTGGGETQYF
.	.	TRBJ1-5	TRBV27	TGTGCCAGCAGTTTAGCCCCAGGCAGGGGAAGGAGCAATCAGCCCCAGCATTTT	CASSLAPGRGRSNQPQHF
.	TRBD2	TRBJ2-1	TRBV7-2	TGTGCCAGCAGCTTAGTAATAGCGGGAGTCTTTGACGTATGGGAGCAGTTCTTC	CASSLVIAGVFDVWEQFF
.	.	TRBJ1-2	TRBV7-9	TGTGCCAGCAGCTTAGGCCAGGGAAAGAACTATGGCTACACCTTC	CASSLGQGKNYGYTF
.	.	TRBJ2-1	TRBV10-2	TGCGCCAGCAGTGAGACTAACAATGAGCAGTTCTTC	CASSETNNEQFF
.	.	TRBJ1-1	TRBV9	TGTGCCAGCAGCGTAGCAGGGCAGGCGAACACTGAAGCTTTCTTT	CASSVAGQANTEAFF
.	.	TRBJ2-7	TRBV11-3	TGTGCCAGCAGCTTAGATGGCCTAGGGCAGACAGCTACCTACGAGCAGTACTTC	CASSLDGLGQTATYEQYF
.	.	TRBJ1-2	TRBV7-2	TGTGCCAGCACTCCCCCGGGGGTTTCTAACTATGGCTACACCTTC	CASTPPGVSNYGYTF
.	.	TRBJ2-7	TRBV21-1	TGTGCCAGCATGGGACCAGGGGACTACGAGCAGTACTTC	CASMGPGDYEQYF
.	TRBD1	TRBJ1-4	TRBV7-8	TGTGCCAGCAGCTGGGGACAGGGGGCAGGAAAACTGTTTTTT	CASSWGQGAGKLFF
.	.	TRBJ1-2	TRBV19	TGTGCCAGTAGGAGCTCCAGGGGAAACTATGGCTACACCTTC	CASRSSRGNYGYTF
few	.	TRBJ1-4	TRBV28	TGTGCCAGCAGTTCCGAGGGGGCAACTAATGAAAAACTGTTTTTT	CASSSEGATNEKLFF
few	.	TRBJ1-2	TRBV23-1	TGCGCCAGCAGTCAATCCGGGGGGCAGGGTGGAGGCTACACCTTC	CASSQSGGQGGGYTF
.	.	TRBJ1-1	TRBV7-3	TGTGCCAGCAGCTTAATGGCGAACACTGAAGCTTTCTTT	CASSLMANTEAFF
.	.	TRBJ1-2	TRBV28	TGTGCCAGCAGTTTCGGGGGGGTGACGCCTGGCTACACCTTC	CASSFGGVTPGYTF
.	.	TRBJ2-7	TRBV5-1	TGCGCCAGCAGCTCCGGTAGCGTCAACGAGCAGTACTTC	CASSSGSVNEQYF
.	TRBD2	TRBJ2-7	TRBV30	TGTGCCTGGACCAGACTAGCGGGAAAGACCTACGAGCAGTACTTC	CAWTRLAGKTYEQYF
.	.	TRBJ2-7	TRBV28	TGTGCCAGCAGTTATAGTTCAGGGATCTCCTACGAGCAGTACTTC	CASSYSSGISYEQYF
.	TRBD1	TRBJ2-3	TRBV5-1	TGCGCCAGCAGCTCGAGCGGACAGGGAAGGACAGATACGCAGTATTTT	CASSSSGQGRTDTQYF